These T cell receptor beta chains were read from a single sample in a study of shared clonotypes between healthy human individuals. Profiled with immunoSEQ multiplex PCR; TCRdb holds only in-frame clones, not every one. The sample lists about 1.1 million clones, about 72% occurring once. The sequencing input was memory CD4+ T cells from PBMCs. Receptors originate from a man between 18 and 29 years old in good health. Some clones in this sample may be carry-over from other donors' samples. CDR3s include the opening cysteine and the closing phenylalanine or tryptophan. The order of the fields is D gene, V gene, clone size, J gene, CDR3 DNA, CDR3 protein. The D gene is left open where the match is weak. Not every row has a clone size; where given, it reads once, few, many or a size class.

TRBD1	TRBV20-1	few	TRBJ2-5	TGCAGTGCACTTAAGGGGGCGCAGTACTTC	CSALKGAQYF
.	TRBV30	once	TRBJ1-5	TGTGCCTGGAGTAGACTAACAGGTCTGAGGCAGCCCCAGCATTTT	CAWSRLTGLRQPQHF
TRBD2	TRBV2	few	TRBJ2-3	TGTGCCACCTTACTAGCGGGAGGGCCCACCCCTAAGCAGTATTTT	CATLLAGGPTPKQYF
.	TRBV4-2	.	TRBJ2-3	TGTGCCAGCAGCCAAGATTTGAGCATGGCAGATACGCAGTATTTT	CASSQDLSMADTQYF
.	TRBV5-1	.	TRBJ2-3	TGCGCCAGCAGCCCTTACAGGGAAGGCACAGATACGCAGTATTTT	CASSPYREGTDTQYF
.	TRBV5-4	.	TRBJ2-3	TGTGCCAGCAGCTTGGGTCCCCCCCTAGATACGCAGTATTTT	CASSLGPPLDTQYF
TRBD1	TRBV5-1	few	TRBJ1-2	TGCGCCAGCAGCTTGAATCCCGGACAGGGGGCCGTTGGCTACACCTTC	CASSLNPGQGAVGYTF
TRBD1	TRBV2	few	TRBJ1-1	TGTGCCAGCAGCGGACAGGGGGCGCGTCGGACTGAAGCTTTCTTT	CASSGQGARRTEAFF
.	TRBV10-3	.	TRBJ2-7	TGTGCCATCAGCCCCATGGACGGCTACGAGCAGTACTTC	CAISPMDGYEQYF
.	TRBV25-1	.	TRBJ2-6	TGTGCCAGCAGGGGAGGGACAGTAATCTCTGGGGCCAACGTCCTGACTTTC	CASRGGTVISGANVLTF
.	TRBV6-1	.	TRBJ2-7	TGTGCCAGCAGTGTGGCTAGCCATATCTACGAGCAGTACTTC	CASSVASHIYEQYF
TRBD1	TRBV14	.	TRBJ1-3	TGTGCCAGCAGCCAGACCTTGGACAGGGGGCTTGGAAACACCATATATTTT	CASSQTLDRGLGNTIYF
.	TRBV7-2	.	TRBJ2-1	TGTGCCAGCAGCCACGGACCCCGAGGGGGTGAGCAGTTCTTC	CASSHGPRGGEQFF
TRBD1	TRBV7-3	.	TRBJ2-2	TGTGCCAGCAGCCCCGGGACAGTAACCGGGGAGCTGTTTTTT	CASSPGTVTGELFF
.	TRBV5-1	.	TRBJ2-3	TGCGCCAGCAGCTTGGATGGGACTCAAACGCAGTATTTT	CASSLDGTQTQYF
TRBD1	TRBV27	.	TRBJ2-6	TGTGCCAGCAGTTTAGGCAGGGGGAACTCTGGGGCCAACGTCCTGACTTTC	CASSLGRGNSGANVLTF
TRBD1	TRBV7-3	.	TRBJ2-3	TGTGCCAGCAGCTTAGACCCGACAGGGCCTAGCACAGATACGCAGTATTTT	CASSLDPTGPSTDTQYF
TRBD2	TRBV27	.	TRBJ2-3	TGTGCCAGCAACCCCCAGCGGGGGACAGATACGCAGTATTTT	CASNPQRGTDTQYF
TRBD2	TRBV12-5	.	TRBJ2-3	TGTGCTAGTGGTTTGGAAGCGGGACGCACAGATACGCAGTATTTT	CASGLEAGRTDTQYF
.	TRBV28	.	TRBJ2-1	TGTGCCAGCAGTTTGTTCGGAAATGAGCAGTTCTTC	CASSLFGNEQFF
.	TRBV27	few	TRBJ1-2	TGTGCCAGCAGCCTGAGGGGGTTTTATGGCTACACCTTC	CASSLRGFYGYTF
.	TRBV10-3	few	TRBJ2-7	TGTGCCATCAGTAGGGCGGGGGAGCAGTACTTC	CAISRAGEQYF
TRBD1	TRBV18	few	TRBJ1-2	TGTGCCAGCTCACCACCGGGACAGGGGGACGACTATGGCTACACCTTC	CASSPPGQGDDYGYTF
.	TRBV18	few	TRBJ2-1	TGTGCCAGCTCAGTCAGAGAGTGGTACAATGAGCAGTTCTTC	CASSVREWYNEQFF
.	TRBV5-1	.	TRBJ2-7	TGCGCCAGCAGCTTAGGAGCGAACGGTGTTGCGTACTTC	CASSLGANGVAYF